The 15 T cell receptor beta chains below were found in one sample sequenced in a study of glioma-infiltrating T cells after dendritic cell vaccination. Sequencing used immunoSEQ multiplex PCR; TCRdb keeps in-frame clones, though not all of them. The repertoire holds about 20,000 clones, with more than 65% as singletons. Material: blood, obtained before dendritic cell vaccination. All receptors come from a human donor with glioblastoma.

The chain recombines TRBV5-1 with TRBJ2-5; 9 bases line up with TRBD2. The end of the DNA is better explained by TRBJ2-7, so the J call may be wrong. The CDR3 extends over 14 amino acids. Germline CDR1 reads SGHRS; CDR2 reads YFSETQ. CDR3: CASRGNSGSYEQYF. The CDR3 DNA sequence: TGCGCCAGCAGGGGAAATAGCGGGAGCTACGAGCAGTACTTC.

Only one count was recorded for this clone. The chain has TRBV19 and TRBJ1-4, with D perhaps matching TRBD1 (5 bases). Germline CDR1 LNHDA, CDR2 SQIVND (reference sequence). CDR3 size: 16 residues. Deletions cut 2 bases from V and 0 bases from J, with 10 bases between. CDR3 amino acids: CASSILGHATNEKLFF. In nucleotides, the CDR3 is TGTGCCAGTAGTATACTGGGGCACGCAACTAATGAAAAACTGTTTTTT.

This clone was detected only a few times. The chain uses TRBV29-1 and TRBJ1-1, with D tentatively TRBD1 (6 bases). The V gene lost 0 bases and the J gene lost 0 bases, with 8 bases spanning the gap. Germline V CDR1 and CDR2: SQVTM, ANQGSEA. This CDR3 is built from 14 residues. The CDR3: CSVEDQGLNTEAFF. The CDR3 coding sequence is TGCAGCGTTGAAGATCAGGGGCTGAACACTGAAGCTTTCTTT.

In DNA, the CDR3 is TGTGCCAGCAGTGGAGCGGGGGTCAAGACCAATGAGCAGTTCTTC. It translates to CASSGAGVKTNEQFF. This sequence joins TRBV28 and TRBJ2-1, with 8 bases matching TRBD2. Germline V gene lookup returns CDR1 MDHEN and CDR2 SYDVKM. Losses at the gene ends were 5 bases for V and 6 bases for J; bases not matched to a gene: 9. This CDR3 comprises 15 residues. The entire variable domain, with the rest obtained from reference TRBV28 and TRBJ2-1, is as follows: DVKVTQSSRYLVKRTGEKVFLECVQDMDHENMFWYRQDPGLGLRLIYFSYDVKMKEKGDIPEGYSVSREKKERFSLILESASTNQTSMYLCASSGAGVKTNEQFFGPGTRLTVL.

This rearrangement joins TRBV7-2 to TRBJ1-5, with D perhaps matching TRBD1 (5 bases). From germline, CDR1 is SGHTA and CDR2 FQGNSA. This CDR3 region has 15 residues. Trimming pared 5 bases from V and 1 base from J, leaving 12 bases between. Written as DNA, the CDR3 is TGTGCCAGCAGCATCCGGAGGGGAAGCAATCAGCCCCAGCATTTT. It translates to CASSIRRGSNQPQHF.

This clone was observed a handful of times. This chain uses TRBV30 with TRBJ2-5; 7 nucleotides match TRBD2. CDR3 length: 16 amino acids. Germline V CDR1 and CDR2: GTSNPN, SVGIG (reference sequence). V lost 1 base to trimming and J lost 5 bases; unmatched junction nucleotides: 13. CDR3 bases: TGTGCCTGGAGTGGCCTACGGACTAGGAACGCGGAGACCCAGTACTTC. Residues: CAWSGLRTRNAETQYF.

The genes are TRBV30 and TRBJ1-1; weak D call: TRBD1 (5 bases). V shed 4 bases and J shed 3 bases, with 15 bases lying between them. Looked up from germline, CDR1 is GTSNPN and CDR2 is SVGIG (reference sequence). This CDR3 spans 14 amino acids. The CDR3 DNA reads TGTGCCTGGACTTGGGGCGGCGGGGACACTGAAGCTTTCTTT. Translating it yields CAWTWGGGDTEAFF. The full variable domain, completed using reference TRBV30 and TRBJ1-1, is SQTIHQWPATLVQPVGSPLSLECTVEGTSNPNLYWYRQAAGRGLQLLFYSVGIGQISSEVPQNLSASRPQDRQFILSSKKLLLSDSGFYLCAWTWGGGDTEAFFGQGTRLTVV.

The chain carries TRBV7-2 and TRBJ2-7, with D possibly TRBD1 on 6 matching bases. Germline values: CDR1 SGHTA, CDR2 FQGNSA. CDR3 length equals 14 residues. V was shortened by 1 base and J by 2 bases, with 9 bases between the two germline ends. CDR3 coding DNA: TGTGCCAGCAGCTTAGAGGACAGAACCTACGAGCAGTACTTC. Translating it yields CASSLEDRTYEQYF.

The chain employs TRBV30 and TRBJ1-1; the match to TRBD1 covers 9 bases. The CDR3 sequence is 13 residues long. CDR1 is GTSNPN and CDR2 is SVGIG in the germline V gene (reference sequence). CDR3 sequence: CAWDRDLGTEAFF. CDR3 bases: TGTGCTTGGGACAGGGATCTGGGCACTGAAGCTTTCTTT.

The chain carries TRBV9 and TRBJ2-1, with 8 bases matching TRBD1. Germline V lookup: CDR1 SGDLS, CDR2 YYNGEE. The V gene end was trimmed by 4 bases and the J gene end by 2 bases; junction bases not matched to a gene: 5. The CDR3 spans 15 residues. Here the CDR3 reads CASSTRDRPYNEQFF. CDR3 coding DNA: TGTGCCAGCAGCACCCGGGACAGGCCCTACAATGAGCAGTTCTTC.

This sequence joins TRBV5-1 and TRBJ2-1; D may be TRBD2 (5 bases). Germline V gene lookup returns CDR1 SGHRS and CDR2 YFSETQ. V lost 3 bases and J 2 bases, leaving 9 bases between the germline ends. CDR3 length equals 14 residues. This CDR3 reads CASSSPGTYNEQFF. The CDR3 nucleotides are TGCGCCAGCAGCTCTCCCGGGACCTACAATGAGCAGTTCTTC. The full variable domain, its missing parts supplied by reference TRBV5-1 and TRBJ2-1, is KAGVTQTPRYLIKTRGQQVTLSCSPISGHRSVSWYQQTPGQGLQFLFEYFSETQRNKGNFPGRFSGRQFSNSRSEMNVSTLELGDSALYLCASSSPGTYNEQFFGPGTRLTVL.

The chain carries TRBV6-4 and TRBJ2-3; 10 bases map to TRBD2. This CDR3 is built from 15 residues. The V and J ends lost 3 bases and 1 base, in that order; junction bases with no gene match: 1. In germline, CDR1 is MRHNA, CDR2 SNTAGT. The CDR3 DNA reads TGTGCCAGCAGTGAAACTAGCGGGGGCACAGATACGCAGTATTTT. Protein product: CASSETSGGTDTQYF.

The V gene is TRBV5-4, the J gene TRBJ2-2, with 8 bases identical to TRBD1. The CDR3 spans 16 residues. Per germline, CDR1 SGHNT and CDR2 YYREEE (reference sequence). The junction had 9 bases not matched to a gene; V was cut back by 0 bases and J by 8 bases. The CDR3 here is CASSLAETGVSGELFF. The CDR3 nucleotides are TGTGCCAGCAGCTTGGCGGAGACAGGGGTTTCGGGGGAGCTGTTTTTT.

CDR3 region: CASSLYSEETQYF. CDR3 sequence (DNA): TGTGCCAGCAGCCTCTATTCGGAGGAGACCCAGTACTTC. The J gene is TRBJ2-5, the V gene TRBV7-3; D is unclear. CDR1 and CDR2 (germline): SGHTA, FQGTGA. Trimming took 5 bases from V and 5 from J, leaving 12 bases between them. This CDR3 region has 13 residues.

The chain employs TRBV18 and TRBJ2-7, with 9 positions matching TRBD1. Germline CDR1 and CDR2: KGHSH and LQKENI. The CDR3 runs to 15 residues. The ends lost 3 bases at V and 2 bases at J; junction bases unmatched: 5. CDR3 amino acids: CASSPSGQGTYEQYF. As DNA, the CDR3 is TGTGCCAGCTCACCCTCGGGACAGGGAACCTACGAGCAGTACTTC.